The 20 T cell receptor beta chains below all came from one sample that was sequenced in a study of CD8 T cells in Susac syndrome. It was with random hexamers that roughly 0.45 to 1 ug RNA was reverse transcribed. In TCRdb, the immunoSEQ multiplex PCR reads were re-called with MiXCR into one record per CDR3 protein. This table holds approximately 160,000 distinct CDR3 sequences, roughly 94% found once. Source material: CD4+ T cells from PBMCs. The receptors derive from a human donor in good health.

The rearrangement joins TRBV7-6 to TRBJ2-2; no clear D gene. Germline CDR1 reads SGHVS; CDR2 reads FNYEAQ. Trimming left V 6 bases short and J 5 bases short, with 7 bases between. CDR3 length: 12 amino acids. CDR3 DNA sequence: TGTGCCAGCAGTCGGTGGACCGGGGAGCTGTTTTTT. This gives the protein CASSRWTGELFF.

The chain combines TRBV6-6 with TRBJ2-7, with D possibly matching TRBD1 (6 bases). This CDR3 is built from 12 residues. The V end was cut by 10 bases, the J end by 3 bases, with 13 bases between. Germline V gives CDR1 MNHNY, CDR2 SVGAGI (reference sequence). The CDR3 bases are TGTGCCATCAAGTGGACAGACTACGAGCAGTACTTC. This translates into CAIKWTDYEQYF.

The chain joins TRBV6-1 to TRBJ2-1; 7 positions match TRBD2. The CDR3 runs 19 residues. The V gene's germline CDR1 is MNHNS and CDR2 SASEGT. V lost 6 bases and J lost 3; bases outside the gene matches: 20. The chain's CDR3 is CASSSRLREKRKIYNEQFF. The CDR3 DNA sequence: TGTGCCAGCAGCTCCCGCCTGCGGGAGAAAAGGAAAATCTACAATGAGCAGTTCTTC.

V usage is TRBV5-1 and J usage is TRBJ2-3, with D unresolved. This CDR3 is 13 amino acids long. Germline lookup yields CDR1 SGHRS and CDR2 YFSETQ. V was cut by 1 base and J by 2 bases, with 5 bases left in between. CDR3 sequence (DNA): TGCGCCAGCAGCTTGTTTCACACAGATACGCAGTATTTT. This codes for CASSLFHTDTQYF.

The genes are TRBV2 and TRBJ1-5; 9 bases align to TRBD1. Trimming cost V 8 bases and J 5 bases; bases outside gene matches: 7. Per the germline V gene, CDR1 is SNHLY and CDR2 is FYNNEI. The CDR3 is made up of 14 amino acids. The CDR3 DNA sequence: TGTGCCAGCCAGGACAGGGGAGTAGATCAGCCCCAGCATTTT. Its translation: CASQDRGVDQPQHF.

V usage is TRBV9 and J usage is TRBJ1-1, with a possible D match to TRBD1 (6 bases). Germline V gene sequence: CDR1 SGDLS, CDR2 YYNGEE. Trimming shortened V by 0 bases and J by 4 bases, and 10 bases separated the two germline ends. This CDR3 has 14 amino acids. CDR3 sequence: CASSVEVGGTEAFF. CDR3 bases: TGTGCCAGCAGCGTAGAAGTAGGGGGCACTGAAGCTTTCTTT.

In DNA, the CDR3 is TGTGCCAGCAGTTACTCGGGCAGTACAGATACGCAGTATTTT. This codes for CASSYSGSTDTQYF. V is TRBV6-5 and J is TRBJ2-3; the D is unclear. Germline V gene data show CDR1 as MNHEY and CDR2 as SVGAGI. V was shortened by 0 bases and J by 3 bases, with 7 bases between the two germline ends. The CDR3 consists of 14 residues.

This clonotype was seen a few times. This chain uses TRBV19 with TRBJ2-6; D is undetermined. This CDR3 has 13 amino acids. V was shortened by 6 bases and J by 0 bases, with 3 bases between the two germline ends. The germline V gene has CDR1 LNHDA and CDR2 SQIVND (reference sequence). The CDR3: CASSYSGANVLTF. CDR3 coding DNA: TGTGCCAGTAGCTACTCTGGGGCCAACGTCCTGACTTTC.

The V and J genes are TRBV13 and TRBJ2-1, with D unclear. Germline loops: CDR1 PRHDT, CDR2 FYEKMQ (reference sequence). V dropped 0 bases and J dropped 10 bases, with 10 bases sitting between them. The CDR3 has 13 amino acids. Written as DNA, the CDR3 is TGTGCCAGCAGCTTAGGGCCCAGCAGGGAGCAGTTCTTC. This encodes CASSLGPSREQFF.

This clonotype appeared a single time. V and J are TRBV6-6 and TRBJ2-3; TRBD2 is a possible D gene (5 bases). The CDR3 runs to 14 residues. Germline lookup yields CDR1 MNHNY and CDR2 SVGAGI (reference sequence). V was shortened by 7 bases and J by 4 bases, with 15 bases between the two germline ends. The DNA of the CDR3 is TGTGCCAGCAAAGGCTTGGACTTGTCAGATACGCAGTATTTT. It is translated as CASKGLDLSDTQYF.

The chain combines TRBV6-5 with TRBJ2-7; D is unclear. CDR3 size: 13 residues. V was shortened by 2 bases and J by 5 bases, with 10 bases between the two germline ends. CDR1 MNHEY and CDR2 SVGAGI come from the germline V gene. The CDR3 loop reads CASSYPGTNEQYF. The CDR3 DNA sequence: TGTGCCAGCAGTTACCCGGGCACTAACGAGCAGTACTTC.

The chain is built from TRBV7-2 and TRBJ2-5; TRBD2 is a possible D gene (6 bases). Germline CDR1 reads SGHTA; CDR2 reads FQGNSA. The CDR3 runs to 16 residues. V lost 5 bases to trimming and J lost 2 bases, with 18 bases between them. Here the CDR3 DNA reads TGTGCCAGCAGCCCGGGGGTCGCGCGTCGGCAAGAGACCCAGTACTTC. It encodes CASSPGVARRQETQYF.

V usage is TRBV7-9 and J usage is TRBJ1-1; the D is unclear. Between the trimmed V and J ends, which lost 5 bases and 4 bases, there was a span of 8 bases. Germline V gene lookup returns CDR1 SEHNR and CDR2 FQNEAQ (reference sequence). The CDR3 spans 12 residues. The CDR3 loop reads CASSTRGTEAFF. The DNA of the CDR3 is TGTGCCAGCAGCACTCGGGGCACTGAAGCTTTCTTT.

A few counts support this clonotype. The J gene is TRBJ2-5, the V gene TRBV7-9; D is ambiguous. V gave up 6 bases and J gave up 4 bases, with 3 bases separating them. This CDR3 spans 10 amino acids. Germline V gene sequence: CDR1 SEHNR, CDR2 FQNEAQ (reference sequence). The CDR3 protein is CASSGETQYF. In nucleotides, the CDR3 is TGTGCCAGCAGTGGAGAGACCCAGTACTTC.

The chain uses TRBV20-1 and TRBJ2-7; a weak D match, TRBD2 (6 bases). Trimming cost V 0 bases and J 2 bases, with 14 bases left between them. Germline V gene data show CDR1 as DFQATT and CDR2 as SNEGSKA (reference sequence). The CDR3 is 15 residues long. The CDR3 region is CSARDRGTITYEQYF. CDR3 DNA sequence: TGCAGTGCTAGAGATCGGGGGACGATCACCTACGAGCAGTACTTC.

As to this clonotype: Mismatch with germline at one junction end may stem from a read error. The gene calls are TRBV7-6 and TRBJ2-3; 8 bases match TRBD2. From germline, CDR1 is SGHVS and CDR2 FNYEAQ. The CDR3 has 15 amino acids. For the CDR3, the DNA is TGTGCCAGCAGCATAGCCGGACTAGCCTCAGATACGCAGTATTTT. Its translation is CASSIAGLASDTQYF.

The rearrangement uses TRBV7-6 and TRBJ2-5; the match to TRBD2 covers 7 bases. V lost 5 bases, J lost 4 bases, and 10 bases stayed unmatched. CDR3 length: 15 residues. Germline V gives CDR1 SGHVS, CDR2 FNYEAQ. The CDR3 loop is CASSPRTSWVETQYF. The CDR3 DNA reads TGTGCCAGCAGCCCACGGACTAGTTGGGTAGAGACCCAGTACTTC.

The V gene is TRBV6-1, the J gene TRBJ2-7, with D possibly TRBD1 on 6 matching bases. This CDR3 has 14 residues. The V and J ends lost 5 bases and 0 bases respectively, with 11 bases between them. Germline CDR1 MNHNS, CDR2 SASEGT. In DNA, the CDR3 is TGTGCCAGCAGTCCTCAGGGGAACTCCTACGAGCAGTACTTC. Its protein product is CASSPQGNSYEQYF.

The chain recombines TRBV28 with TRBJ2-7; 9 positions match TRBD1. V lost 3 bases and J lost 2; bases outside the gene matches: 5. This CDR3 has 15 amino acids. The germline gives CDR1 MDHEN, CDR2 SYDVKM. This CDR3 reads CASSFIGTGPYEQYF. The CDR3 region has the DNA TGTGCCAGCAGTTTTATTGGGACAGGGCCCTACGAGCAGTACTTC. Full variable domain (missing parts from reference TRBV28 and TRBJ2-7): DVKVTQSSRYLVKRTGEKVFLECVQDMDHENMFWYRQDPGLGLRLIYFSYDVKMKEKGDIPEGYSVSREKKERFSLILESASTNQTSMYLCASSFIGTGPYEQYFGPGTRLTVT.

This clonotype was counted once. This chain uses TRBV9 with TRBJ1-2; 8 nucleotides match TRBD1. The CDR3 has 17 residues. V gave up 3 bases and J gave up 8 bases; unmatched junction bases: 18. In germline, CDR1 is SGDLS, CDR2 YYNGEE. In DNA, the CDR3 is TGTGCCAGCAGCGCTAGGACAGGGTGGATTCGTGATTCGGGCTACACCTTC. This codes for CASSARTGWIRDSGYTF.